The entry below describes one TCR beta chain. Its antigen remains unidentified. This specimen belongs to a study of shared clonotypes between healthy human individuals. Study details: Each donor's CD8 memory used one plate, CD8 naive two, each CD4 subset three.

Broader study findings: Sampling covered nothing but blood. Tissue TCR repertoires likely differ from those found in blood.

The repertoire was sequenced with immunoSEQ multiplex PCR; TCRdb's copy has only in-frame clones and lacks some. The sample includes about 1.1 million clones, about 84% of them seen just once. V was pared by 4 bases and J by 4 bases, with 9 bases between. The CDR3 runs 12 residues. Looked up from germline, CDR1 is SGHRS and CDR2 is YFSETQ. This chain links TRBV5-1 with TRBJ2-7; D unresolved. Sequencing was done on a sample of memory CD4+ T cells from PBMCs. The subset was: CD45RA-negative fraction. The TCR sequence derives from a man aged 18 to 30 in good health. Some clones in this sample may be carry-over from other donors' samples. The CDR3 DNA is TGCGCCAGCAGCGTGGACCTTTACGAGCAGTACTTC. This sequence encodes CASSVDLYEQYF.